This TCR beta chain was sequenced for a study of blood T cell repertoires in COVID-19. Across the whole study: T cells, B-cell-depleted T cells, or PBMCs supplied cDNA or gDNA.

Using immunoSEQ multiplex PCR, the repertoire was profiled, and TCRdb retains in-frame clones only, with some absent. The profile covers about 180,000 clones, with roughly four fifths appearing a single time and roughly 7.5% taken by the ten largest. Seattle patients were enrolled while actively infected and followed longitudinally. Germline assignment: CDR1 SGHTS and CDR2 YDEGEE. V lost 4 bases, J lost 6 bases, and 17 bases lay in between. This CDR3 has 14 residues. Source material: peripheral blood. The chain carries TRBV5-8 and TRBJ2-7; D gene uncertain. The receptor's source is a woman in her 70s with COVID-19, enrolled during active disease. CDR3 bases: TGTGCCAGCAGCCGCCCCCCCCCGAGGTCCGAGCAGTACTTC. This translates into CASSRPPPRSEQYF.